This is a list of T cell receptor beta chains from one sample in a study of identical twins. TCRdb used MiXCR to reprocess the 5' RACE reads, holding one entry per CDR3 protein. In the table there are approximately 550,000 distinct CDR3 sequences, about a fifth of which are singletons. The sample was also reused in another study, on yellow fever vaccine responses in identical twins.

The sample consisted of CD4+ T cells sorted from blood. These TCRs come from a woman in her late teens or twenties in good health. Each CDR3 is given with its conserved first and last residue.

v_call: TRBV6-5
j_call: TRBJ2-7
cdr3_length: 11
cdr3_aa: CASSYSNFRYF

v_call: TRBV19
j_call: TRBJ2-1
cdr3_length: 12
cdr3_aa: CASSIPYNEQFF

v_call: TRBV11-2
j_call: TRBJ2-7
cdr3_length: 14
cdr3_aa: CASSLRDRAYEQYF

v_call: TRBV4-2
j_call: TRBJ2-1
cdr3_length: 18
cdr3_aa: CASSQDWTSGRSYNEQFF

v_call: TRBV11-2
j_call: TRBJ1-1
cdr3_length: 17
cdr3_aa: CASSGYGTGELNTEAFF

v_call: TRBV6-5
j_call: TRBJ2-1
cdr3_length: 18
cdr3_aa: CASSSAGAGSSPYNEQFF

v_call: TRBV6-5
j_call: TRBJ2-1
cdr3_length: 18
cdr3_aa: CASSYSGLAGDLKNEQFF

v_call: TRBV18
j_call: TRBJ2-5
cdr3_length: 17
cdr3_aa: CASSPAPSGGRQETQYF

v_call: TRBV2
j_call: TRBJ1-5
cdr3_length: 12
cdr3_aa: CASSEAGQPQHF

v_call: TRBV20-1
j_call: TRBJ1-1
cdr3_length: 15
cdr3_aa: CSARDADRLNTEAFF

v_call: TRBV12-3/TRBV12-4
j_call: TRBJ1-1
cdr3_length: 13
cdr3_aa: CASSSHRNTEAFF

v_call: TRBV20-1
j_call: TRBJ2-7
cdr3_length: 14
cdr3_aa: CSAGRDFSSYEQYF

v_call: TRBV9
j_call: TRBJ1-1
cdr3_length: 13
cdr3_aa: CASSGRDTGEAFF

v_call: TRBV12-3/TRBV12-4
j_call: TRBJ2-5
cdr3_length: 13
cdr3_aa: CASSFNRQETQYF

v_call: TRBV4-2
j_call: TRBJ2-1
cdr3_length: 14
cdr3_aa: CASSHPDYYNEQFF